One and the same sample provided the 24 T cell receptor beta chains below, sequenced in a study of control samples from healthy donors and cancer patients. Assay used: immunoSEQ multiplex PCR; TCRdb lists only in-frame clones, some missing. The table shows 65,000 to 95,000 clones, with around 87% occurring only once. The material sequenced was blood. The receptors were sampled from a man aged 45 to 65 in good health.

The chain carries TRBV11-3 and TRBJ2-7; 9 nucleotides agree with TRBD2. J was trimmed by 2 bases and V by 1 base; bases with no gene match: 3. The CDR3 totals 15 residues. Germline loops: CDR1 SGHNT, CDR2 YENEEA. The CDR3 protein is CASSLVPSGAYEQYF. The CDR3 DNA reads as TGTGCCAGCAGCTTAGTCCCTAGCGGGGCCTACGAGCAGTACTTC.

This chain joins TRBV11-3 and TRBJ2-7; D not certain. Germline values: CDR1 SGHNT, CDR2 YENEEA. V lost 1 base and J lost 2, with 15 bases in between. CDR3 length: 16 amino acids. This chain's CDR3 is CASSLGTLDLPYEQYF. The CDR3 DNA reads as TGTGCCAGCAGCTTAGGTACGCTAGATCTCCCCTACGAGCAGTACTTC.

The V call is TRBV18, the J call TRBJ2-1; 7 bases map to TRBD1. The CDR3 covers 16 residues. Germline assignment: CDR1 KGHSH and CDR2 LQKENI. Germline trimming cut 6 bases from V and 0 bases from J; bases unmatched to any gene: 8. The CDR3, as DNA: TGTGCCAGCTCGTCACGACAGGGTCTCTCCTACAATGAGCAGTTCTTC. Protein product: CASSSRQGLSYNEQFF.

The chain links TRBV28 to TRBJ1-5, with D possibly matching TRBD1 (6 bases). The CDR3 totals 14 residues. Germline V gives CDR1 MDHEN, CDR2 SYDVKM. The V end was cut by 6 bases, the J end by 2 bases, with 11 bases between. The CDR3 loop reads CASSRTAGNQPQHF. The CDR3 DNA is TGTGCCAGCAGCCGGACAGCTGGCAATCAGCCCCAGCATTTT. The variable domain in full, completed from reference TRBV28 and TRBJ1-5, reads DVKVTQSSRYLVKRTGEKVFLECVQDMDHENMFWYRQDPGLGLRLIYFSYDVKMKEKGDIPEGYSVSREKKERFSLILESASTNQTSMYLCASSRTAGNQPQHFGDGTRLSIL.

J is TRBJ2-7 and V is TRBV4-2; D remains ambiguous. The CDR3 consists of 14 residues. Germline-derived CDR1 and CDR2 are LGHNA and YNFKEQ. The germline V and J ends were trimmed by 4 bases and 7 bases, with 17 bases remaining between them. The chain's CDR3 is CASSPPAGEGEQYF. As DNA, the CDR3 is TGTGCCAGCAGCCCCCCGGCTGGGGAAGGAGAGCAGTACTTC.

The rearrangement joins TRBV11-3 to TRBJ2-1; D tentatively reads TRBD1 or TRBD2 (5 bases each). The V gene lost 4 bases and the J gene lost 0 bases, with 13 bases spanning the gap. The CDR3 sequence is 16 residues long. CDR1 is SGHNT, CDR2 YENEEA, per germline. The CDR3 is CASSSSGTFSYNEQFF. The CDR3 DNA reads TGTGCCAGCAGCTCCTCCGGGACGTTCTCCTACAATGAGCAGTTCTTC.

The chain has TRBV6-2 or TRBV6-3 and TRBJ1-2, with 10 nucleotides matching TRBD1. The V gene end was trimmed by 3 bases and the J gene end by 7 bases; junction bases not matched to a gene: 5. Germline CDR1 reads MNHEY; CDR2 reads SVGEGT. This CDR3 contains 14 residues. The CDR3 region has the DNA TGTGCCAGCAGTTATGACAGGGGGCTCGGTGGCTACACCTTC. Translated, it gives CASSYDRGLGGYTF.

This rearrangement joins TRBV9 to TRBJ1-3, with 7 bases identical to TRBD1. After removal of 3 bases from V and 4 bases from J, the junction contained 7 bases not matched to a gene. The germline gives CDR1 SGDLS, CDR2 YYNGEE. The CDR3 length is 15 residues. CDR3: CASSATGEGGNTIYF. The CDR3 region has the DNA TGTGCCAGCAGCGCCACAGGGGAGGGAGGAAACACCATATATTTT.

The CDR3: CASSLWGQANGYTF. For the CDR3, the DNA is TGTGCCAGCAGTTTATGGGGACAGGCAAATGGCTACACCTTC. The V call is TRBV5-5, the J call TRBJ1-2; 8 nucleotides align to TRBD1. V shed 5 bases and J 6 bases; nucleotides not matched to a gene: 9. The germline V gene has CDR1 SGHKS and CDR2 YYEKEE (reference sequence). The CDR3 totals 14 residues.

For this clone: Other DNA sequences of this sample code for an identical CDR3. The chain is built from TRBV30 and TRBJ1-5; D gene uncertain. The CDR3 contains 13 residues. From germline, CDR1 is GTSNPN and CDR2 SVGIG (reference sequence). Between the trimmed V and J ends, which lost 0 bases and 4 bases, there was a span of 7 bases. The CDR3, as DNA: TGTGCCTGGAGTGTAGGGAGTAATCAGCCCCAGCATTTT. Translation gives CAWSVGSNQPQHF. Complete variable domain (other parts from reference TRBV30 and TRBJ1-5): SQTIHQWPATLVQPVGSPLSLECTVEGTSNPNLYWYRQAAGRGLQLLFYSVGIGQISSEVPQNLSASRPQDRQFILSSKKLLLSDSGFYLCAWSVGSNQPQHFGDGTRLSIL.

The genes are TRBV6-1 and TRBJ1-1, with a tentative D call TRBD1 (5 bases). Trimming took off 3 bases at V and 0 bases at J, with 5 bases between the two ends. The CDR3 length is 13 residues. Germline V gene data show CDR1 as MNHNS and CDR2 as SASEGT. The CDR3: CASSDRVNTEAFF. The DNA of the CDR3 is TGTGCCAGCAGTGACAGGGTGAACACTGAAGCTTTCTTT.

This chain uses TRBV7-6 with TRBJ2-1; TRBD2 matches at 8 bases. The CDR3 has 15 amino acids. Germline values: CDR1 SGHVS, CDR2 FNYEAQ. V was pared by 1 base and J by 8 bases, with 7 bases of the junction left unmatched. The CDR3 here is CASSLVGRAGHEQFF. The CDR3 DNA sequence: TGTGCCAGCAGCTTAGTCGGGAGGGCCGGGCATGAGCAGTTCTTC. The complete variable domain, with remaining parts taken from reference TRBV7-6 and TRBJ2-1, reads GAGVSQSPRYKVTKRGQDVALRCDPISGHVSLYWYRQALGQGPEFLTYFNYEAQQDKSGLPNDRFSAERPEGSISTLTIQRTEQRDSAMYRCASSLVGRAGHEQFFGPGTRLTVL.

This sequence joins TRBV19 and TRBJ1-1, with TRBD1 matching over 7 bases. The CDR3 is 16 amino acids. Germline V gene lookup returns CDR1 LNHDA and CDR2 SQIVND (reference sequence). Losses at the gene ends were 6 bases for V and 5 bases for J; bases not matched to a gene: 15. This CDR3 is CASSIITGARRTEAFF. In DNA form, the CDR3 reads TGTGCCAGTAGCATAATCACAGGGGCGAGGAGGACTGAAGCTTTCTTT.

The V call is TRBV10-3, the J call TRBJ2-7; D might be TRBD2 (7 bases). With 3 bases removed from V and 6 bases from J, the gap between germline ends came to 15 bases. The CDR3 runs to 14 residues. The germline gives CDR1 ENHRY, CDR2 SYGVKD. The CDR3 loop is CAISDLGGAREQYV. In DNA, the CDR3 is TGTGCCATCAGTGACCTTGGGGGGGCTCGCGAGCAGTACGTC.

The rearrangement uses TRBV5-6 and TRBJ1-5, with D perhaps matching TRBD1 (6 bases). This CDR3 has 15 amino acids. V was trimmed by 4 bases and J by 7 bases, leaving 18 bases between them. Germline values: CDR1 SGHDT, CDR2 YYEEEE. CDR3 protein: CASSIGPGVAQPQHF. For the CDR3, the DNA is TGTGCCAGCAGCATAGGACCAGGGGTTGCCCAGCCCCAGCATTTT.

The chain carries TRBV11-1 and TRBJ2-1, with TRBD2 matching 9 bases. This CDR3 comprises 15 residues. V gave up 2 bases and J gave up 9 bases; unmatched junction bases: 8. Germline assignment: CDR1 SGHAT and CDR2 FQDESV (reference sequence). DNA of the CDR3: TGTGCCAGCAGCTTAACGCTAGCGGGATACGGTGAGCAGTTCTTC. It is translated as CASSLTLAGYGEQFF.

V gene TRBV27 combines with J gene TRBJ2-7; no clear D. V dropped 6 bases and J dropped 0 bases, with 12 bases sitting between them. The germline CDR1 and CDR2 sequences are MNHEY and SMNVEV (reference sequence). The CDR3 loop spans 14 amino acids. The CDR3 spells CASRGWDGSYEQYF. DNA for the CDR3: TGTGCCAGCAGGGGGTGGGATGGCTCCTACGAGCAGTACTTC.

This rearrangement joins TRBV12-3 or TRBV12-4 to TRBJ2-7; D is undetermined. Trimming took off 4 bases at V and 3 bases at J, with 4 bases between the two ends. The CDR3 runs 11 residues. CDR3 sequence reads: CASSYGYEQYF. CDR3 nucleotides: TGTGCCAGCAGTTACGGCTACGAGCAGTACTTC.

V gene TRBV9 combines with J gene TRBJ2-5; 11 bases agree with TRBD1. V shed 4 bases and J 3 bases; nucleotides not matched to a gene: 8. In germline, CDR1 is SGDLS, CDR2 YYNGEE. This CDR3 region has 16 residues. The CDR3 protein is CASSQKPGQGEETQYF. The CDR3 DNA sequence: TGTGCCAGCAGCCAAAAACCGGGACAGGGGGAAGAGACCCAGTACTTC.

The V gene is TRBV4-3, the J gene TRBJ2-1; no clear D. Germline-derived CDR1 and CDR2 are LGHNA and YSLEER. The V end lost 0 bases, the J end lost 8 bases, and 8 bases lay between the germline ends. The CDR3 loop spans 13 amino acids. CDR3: CASSQDTPHEQFF. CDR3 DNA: TGCGCCAGCAGCCAAGATACCCCCCATGAGCAGTTCTTC.

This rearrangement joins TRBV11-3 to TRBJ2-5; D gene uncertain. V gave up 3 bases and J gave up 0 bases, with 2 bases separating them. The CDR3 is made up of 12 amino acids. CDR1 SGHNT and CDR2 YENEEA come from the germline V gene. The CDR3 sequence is CASSFYQETQYF. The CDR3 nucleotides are TGTGCCAGCAGCTTCTACCAAGAGACCCAGTACTTC.

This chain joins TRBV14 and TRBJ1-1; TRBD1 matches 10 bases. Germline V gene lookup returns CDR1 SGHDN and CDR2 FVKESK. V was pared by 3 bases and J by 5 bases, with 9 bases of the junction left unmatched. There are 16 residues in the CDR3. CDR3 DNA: TGTGCCAGCAGCCACCTTTGGGGACAGGGGAGGACTGAAGCTTTCTTT. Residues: CASSHLWGQGRTEAFF. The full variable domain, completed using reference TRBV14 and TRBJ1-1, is EAGVTQFPSHSVIEKGQTVTLRCDPISGHDNLYWYRRVMGKEIKFLLHFVKESKQDESGMPNNRFLAERTGGTYSTLKVQPAELEDSGVYFCASSHLWGQGRTEAFFGQGTRLTVV.

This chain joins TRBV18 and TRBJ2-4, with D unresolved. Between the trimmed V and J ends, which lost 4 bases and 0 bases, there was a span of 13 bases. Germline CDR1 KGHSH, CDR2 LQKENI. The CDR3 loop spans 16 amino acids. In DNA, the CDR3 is TGTGCCAGCTCACTGTTGGCCTTTGGAGCCAAAAACATTCAGTACTTC. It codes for CASSLLAFGAKNIQYF.

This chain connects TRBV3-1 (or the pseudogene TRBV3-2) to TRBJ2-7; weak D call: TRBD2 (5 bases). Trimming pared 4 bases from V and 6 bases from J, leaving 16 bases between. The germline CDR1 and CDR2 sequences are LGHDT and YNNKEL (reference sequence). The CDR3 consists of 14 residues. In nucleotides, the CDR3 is TGTGCCAGCAGCCCGTCCAGAGGGATGGGCGAGCAGTACTTC. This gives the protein CASSPSRGMGEQYF.